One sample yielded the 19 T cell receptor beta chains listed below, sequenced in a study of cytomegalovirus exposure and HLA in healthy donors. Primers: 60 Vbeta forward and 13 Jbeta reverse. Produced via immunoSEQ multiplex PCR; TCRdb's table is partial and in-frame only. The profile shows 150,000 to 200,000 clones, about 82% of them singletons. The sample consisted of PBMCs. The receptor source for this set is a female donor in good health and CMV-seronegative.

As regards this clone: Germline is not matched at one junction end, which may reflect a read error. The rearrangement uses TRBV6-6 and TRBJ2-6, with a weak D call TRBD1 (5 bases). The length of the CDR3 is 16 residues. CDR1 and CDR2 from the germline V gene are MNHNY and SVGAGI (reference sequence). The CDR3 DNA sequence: TGTGCCAGCTCCTCCAGGGTTGGCTCTGGGGCCAACGGCCTGACTTTC. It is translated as CASSSRVGSGANGLTF.

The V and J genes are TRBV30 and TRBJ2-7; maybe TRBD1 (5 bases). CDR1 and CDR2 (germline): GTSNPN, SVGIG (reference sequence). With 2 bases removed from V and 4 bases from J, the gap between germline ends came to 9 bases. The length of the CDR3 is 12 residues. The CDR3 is CAWSLQGYEQYF. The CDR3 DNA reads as TGTGCCTGGAGTCTCCAGGGTTACGAGCAGTACTTC.

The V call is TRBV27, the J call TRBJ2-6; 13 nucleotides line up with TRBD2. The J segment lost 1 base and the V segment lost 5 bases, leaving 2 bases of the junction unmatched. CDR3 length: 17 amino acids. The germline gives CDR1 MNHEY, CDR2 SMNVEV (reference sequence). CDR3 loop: CASSGLAGVSGANVLTF. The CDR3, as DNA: TGTGCCAGCAGTGGACTAGCGGGAGTATCTGGGGCCAACGTCCTGACTTTC.

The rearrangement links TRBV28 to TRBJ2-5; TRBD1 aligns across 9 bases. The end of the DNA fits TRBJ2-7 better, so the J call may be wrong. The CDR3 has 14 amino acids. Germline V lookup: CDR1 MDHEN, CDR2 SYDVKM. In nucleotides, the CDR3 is TGTGCCAGCAGCACCGAGGACAGGGGCTACGAGCAGTACTTC. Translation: CASSTEDRGYEQYF.

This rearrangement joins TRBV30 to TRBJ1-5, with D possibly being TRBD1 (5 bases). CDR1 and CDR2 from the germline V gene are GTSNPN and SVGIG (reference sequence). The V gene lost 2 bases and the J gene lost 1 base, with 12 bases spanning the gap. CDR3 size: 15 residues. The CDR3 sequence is CAWSQGGYSNQPQHF. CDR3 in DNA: TGTGCCTGGAGTCAGGGAGGGTACAGCAATCAGCCCCAGCATTTT.

For the CDR3, the DNA is TGTGCCAGCTCACCGGGACTGTCTAGCACAGATACGCAGTATTTT. Amino acids: CASSPGLSSTDTQYF. V and J are TRBV18 and TRBJ2-3; D is possibly TRBD2 (6 bases). The germline V gene has CDR1 KGHSH and CDR2 LQKENI. The CDR3 runs 15 residues. The V and J ends lost 3 bases and 0 bases respectively, with 10 bases between them.

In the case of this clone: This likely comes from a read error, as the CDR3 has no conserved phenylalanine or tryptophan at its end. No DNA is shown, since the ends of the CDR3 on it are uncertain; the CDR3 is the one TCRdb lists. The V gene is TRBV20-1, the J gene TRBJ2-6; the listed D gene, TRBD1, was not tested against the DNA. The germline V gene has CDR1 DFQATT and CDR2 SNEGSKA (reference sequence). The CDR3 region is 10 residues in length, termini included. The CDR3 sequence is CSARGRTSRL.

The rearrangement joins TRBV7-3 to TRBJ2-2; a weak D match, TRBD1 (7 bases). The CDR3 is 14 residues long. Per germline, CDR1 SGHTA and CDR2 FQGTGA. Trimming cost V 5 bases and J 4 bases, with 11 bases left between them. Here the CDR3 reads CASSAGQSTGELFF. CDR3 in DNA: TGTGCCAGCAGCGCGGGACAGTCCACCGGGGAGCTGTTTTTT.

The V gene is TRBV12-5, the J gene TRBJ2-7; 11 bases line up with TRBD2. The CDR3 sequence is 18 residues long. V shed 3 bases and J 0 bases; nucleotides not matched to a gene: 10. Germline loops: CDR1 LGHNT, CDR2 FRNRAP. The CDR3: CASGLTSGSPESSYEQYF. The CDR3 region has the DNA TGTGCTAGTGGTTTAACTAGCGGGAGCCCCGAAAGCTCCTACGAGCAGTACTTC.

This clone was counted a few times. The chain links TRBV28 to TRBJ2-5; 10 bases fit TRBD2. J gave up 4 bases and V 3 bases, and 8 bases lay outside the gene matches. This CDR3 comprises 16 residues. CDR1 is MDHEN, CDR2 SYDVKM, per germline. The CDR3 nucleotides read TGTGCCAGCAGTTTCGAAAGCGGGAGGGCCGTAGAGACCCAGTACTTC. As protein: CASSFESGRAVETQYF.

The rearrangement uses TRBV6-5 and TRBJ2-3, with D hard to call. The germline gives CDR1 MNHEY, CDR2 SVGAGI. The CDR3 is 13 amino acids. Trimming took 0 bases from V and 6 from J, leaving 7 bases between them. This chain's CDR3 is CASSYSRVDTQYF. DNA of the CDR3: TGTGCCAGCAGTTACTCGAGAGTGGATACGCAGTATTTT.

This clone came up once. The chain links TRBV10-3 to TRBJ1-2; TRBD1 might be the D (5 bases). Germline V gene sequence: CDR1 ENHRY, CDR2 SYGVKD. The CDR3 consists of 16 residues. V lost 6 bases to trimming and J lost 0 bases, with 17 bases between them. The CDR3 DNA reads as TGTGCCATCAGCCCCCTGGACACCTTCTCTAACTATGGCTACACCTTC. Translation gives CAISPLDTFSNYGYTF.

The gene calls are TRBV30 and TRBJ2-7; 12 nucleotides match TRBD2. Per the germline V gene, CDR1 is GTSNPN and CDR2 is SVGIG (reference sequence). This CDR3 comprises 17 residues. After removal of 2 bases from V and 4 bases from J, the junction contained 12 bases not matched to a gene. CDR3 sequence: CAWSQRRLAGELYEQYF. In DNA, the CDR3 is TGTGCCTGGAGTCAACGAAGACTAGCGGGGGAACTTTACGAGCAGTACTTC. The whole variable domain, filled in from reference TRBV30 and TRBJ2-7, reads SQTIHQWPATLVQPVGSPLSLECTVEGTSNPNLYWYRQAAGRGLQLLFYSVGIGQISSEVPQNLSASRPQDRQFILSSKKLLLSDSGFYLCAWSQRRLAGELYEQYFGPGTRLTVT.

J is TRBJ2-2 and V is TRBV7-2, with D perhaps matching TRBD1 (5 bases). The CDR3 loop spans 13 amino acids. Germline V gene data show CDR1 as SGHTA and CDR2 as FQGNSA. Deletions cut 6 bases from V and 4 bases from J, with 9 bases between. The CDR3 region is CASRFTGTGELFF. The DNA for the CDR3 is TGTGCCAGCAGATTCACAGGCACCGGGGAGCTGTTTTTT.

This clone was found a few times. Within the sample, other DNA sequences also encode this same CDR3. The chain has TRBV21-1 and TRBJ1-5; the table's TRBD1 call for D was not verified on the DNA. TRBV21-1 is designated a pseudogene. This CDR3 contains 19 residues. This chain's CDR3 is CATLPPRDRNHQSNQPQHF. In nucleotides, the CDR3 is TGTGCCACCCTCCCCCCCCGGGACAGAAATCATCAGAGCAATCAGCCCCAGCATTTT.

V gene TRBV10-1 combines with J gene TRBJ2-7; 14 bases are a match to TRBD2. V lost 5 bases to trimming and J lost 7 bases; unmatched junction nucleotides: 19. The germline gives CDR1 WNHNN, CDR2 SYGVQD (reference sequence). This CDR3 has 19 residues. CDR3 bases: TGCGCCAGCAGTCCACGACAGCGACTAGCGGGAGGGCGATTTTTGGAGCAGTACTTC. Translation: CASSPRQRLAGGRFLEQYF.

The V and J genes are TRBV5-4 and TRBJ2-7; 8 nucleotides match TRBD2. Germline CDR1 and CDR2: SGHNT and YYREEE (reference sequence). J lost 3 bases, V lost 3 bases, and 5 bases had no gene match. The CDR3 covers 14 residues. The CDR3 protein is CASSSTGTSYEQYF. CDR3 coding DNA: TGTGCCAGCAGCTCAACCGGGACTAGCTACGAGCAGTACTTC.

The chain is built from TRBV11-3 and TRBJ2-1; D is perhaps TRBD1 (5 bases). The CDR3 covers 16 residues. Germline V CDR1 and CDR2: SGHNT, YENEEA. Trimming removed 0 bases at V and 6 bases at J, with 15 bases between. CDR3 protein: CASSLDGAALGNEQFF. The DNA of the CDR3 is TGTGCCAGCAGCTTAGATGGGGCAGCCCTGGGCAATGAGCAGTTCTTC.

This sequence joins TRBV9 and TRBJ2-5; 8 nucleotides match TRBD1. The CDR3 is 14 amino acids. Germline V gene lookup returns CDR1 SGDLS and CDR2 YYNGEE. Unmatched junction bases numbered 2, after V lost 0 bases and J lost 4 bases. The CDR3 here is CASSVGTGPETQYF. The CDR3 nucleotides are TGTGCCAGCAGCGTAGGGACAGGGCCAGAGACCCAGTACTTC.